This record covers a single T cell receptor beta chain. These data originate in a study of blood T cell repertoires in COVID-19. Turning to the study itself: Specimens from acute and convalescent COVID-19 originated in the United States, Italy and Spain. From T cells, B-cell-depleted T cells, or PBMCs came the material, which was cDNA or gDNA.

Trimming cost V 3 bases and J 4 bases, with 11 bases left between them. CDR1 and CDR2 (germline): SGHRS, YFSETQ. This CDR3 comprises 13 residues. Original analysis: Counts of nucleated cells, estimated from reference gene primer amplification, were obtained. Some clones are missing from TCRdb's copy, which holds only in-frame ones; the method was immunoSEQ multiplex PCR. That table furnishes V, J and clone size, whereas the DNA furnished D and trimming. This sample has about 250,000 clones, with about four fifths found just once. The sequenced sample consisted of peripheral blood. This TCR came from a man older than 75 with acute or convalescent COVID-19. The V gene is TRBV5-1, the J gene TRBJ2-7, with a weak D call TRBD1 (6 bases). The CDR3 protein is CASSWTDNYEQYF. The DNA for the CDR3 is TGCGCCAGCAGCTGGACAGATAATTACGAGCAGTACTTC. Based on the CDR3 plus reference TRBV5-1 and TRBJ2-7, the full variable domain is KAGVTQTPRYLIKTRGQQVTLSCSPISGHRSVSWYQQTPGQGLQFLFEYFSETQRNKGNFPGRFSGRQFSNSRSEMNVSTLELGDSALYLCASSWTDNYEQYFGPGTRLTVT.